These 5 T cell receptor beta chains originate from one sample sequenced in a study of early T cells in non-severe SARS-CoV-2 infection. TCRdb fed the 5' RACE reads into MiXCR, producing one record per CDR3 protein. In the table there are approximately 50,000 distinct CDR3 sequences, 7.7% of which are singletons. Sequencing was done on a sample of whole blood. These receptors came from an adult who was a healthcare worker with PCR-confirmed SARS-CoV-2 infection or an uninfected control (not recorded which).

Remarks on this clonotype: Given a much more abundant clone one base away, this may be a read error. This chain links TRBV12-5 with TRBJ2-2; the D is unclear. The V and J ends lost 5 bases and 3 bases respectively, with 19 bases between them. CDR3 length: 17 amino acids. CDR1 LGHNT and CDR2 FRNRAP come from the germline V gene. The CDR3 coding sequence is TGTGCTAGTGGTCTCGCCCTCAGCGTGGGCGACACCGGGGAGCTGTTTTTT. Translation gives CASGLALSVGDTGELFF. The variable domain in full, with the rest retrieved from reference TRBV12-5 and TRBJ2-2, is DARVTQTPRHKVTEMGQEVTMRCQPILGHNTVFWYRQTMMQGLELLAYFRNRAPLDDSGMPKDRFSAEMPDATLATLKIQPSEPRDSAVYFCASGLALSVGDTGELFFGEGSRLTVL.

This clonotype was counted many times. In DNA form, the CDR3 reads TGTGCCAGCAGTTTTGGACAGGGGAATCAGCCCCAGCATTTT. Protein sequence: CASSFGQGNQPQHF. This chain links TRBV28 with TRBJ1-5; 9 nucleotides align to TRBD1. V lost 3 bases and J lost 4; bases outside the gene matches: 1. In germline, CDR1 is MDHEN, CDR2 SYDVKM. This CDR3 has 14 residues.

The chain combines TRBV7-8 with TRBJ1-2; D gene uncertain. Trimming took off 4 bases at V and 5 bases at J, with 5 bases between the two ends. The CDR3 spans 11 residues. Germline values: CDR1 SGHVS, CDR2 FQNEAQ. In DNA, the CDR3 is TGTGCCAGCAGCTCCAGATATGGCTACACCTTC. Translated, it gives CASSSRYGYTF.

The chain combines TRBV6-5 with TRBJ1-6, with 7 positions matching TRBD1. Germline V gives CDR1 MNHEY, CDR2 SVGAGI. CDR3 size: 16 residues. V shed 6 bases and J 2 bases; nucleotides not matched to a gene: 7. The CDR3, as DNA: TGTGCCAGCAGCCAGGATACAGGGGCCTATAATTCACCCCTCCACTTT. Amino acid sequence: CASSQDTGAYNSPLHF.

The genes are TRBV25-1 and TRBJ1-2; D remains ambiguous. The CDR3 consists of 14 residues. V was pared by 1 base and J by 8 bases, with 14 bases between. Germline V gene sequence: CDR1 MGHDK, CDR2 SYGVNS. The CDR3 region is CASSESSLLRGYTF. CDR3 sequence (DNA): TGTGCCAGCAGTGAATCGTCGTTATTAAGAGGCTACACCTTC.